The 2 T cell receptor beta chains reported below all come from one sample, sequenced in a study of blood T cell repertoires in COVID-19. Sequenced by immunoSEQ multiplex PCR; TCRdb stores in-frame clones only, minus some. The data show 250,000 to 350,000 clones, 75% to 90% seen once. The source material was peripheral blood. The receptor source for this set is a woman between 50 and 59 years old with COVID-19, enrolled during active disease.

For the CDR3, the DNA is TGTGCCAGCAGTAGGACTAGGGGGAGCGGGAGACCCAATGAGCAGTTCTTC. Translation: CASSRTRGSGRPNEQFF. V usage is TRBV6-2 or TRBV6-3 and J usage is TRBJ2-1; 8 bases agree with TRBD2. Germline V lookup: CDR1 MNHEY, CDR2 SVGEGT. The CDR3 extends over 17 amino acids. The V gene end was trimmed by 5 bases and the J gene end by 6 bases; junction bases not matched to a gene: 15.

The chain joins TRBV24-1 to TRBJ1-5; D call uncertain. V was trimmed by 0 bases and J by 6 bases, leaving 5 bases between them. The CDR3 is made up of 13 amino acids. The germline gives CDR1 KGHDR, CDR2 SFDVKD. In nucleotides, the CDR3 is TGTGCCACCAGTGATTTGAAAGCTCAGCCCCAGCATTTT. It specifies CATSDLKAQPQHF.